The 13 T cell receptor beta chains below come from one sample, sequenced in a study of blood T cell repertoires in COVID-19. Libraries were prepared by immunoSEQ multiplex PCR; TCRdb keeps only in-frame clonotypes and omits some of them. The table includes under 200,000 clones, about four fifths detected once. The source material was peripheral blood. The receptors originated from a woman in her 70s who had recovered from COVID-19.

The genes are TRBV24-1 and TRBJ2-1; TRBD2 matches 10 bases. The germline V gene has CDR1 KGHDR and CDR2 SFDVKD. The CDR3 extends over 17 amino acids. Unmatched junction bases numbered 12, after V lost 5 bases and J lost 6 bases. CDR3 loop: CATSAPGRSGGGNEQFF. The CDR3 DNA sequence: TGTGCCACCAGTGCACCAGGTCGGAGCGGGGGGGGCAATGAGCAGTTCTTC.

This rearrangement joins TRBV7-9 to TRBJ1-2; 8 bases fit TRBD1. The CDR3 loop spans 14 amino acids. Germline lookup yields CDR1 SEHNR and CDR2 FQNEAQ (reference sequence). Unmatched junction bases numbered 7, after V lost 7 bases and J lost 3 bases. CDR3 sequence (DNA): TGTGCCAGCACCCCGACAGGGGACCACTATGGCTACACCTTC. Its protein product is CASTPTGDHYGYTF.

The chain employs TRBV27 and TRBJ1-2, with D tentatively TRBD1 (6 bases). V was pared by 7 bases and J by 2 bases, with 17 bases between. This CDR3 is 15 amino acids long. Germline assignment: CDR1 MNHEY and CDR2 SMNVEV (reference sequence). CDR3 sequence: CASTPWGGHNYGYTF. CDR3 nucleotide sequence: TGTGCCAGCACCCCTTGGGGGGGACACAACTATGGCTACACCTTC.

The chain couples TRBV7-2 to TRBJ2-6; possibly TRBD2 for D (5 bases). This CDR3 has 16 amino acids. Germline V lookup: CDR1 SGHTA, CDR2 FQGNSA. V was shortened by 5 bases and J by 4 bases, with 15 bases between the two germline ends. Written as DNA, the CDR3 is TGTGCCAGCAGCAAGCAACCACCGGGGGGGGCCAACGTCCTGACTTTC. Protein sequence: CASSKQPPGGANVLTF.

This rearrangement joins TRBV5-1 to TRBJ1-5; tentatively, D is TRBD1 (5 bases). The CDR3 runs to 16 residues. The V end lost 0 bases, the J end lost 5 bases, and 15 bases lay between the germline ends. The germline gives CDR1 SGHRS, CDR2 YFSETQ. CDR3 in amino acids: CASSLAAQGGDQPQHF. For the CDR3, the DNA is TGCGCCAGCAGCTTGGCCGCGCAGGGAGGCGATCAGCCCCAGCATTTT.

This clone is a singleton in its sample. The rearrangement uses TRBV7-8 and TRBJ2-7, with 7 nucleotides matching TRBD1. Germline lookup yields CDR1 SGHVS and CDR2 FQNEAQ. This CDR3 comprises 14 residues. Trimming at V came to 2 bases and at J to 2 bases, leaving 3 bases not matched to a gene. CDR3 loop: CASSLMTGTYEQYF. DNA of the CDR3: TGTGCCAGCAGCTTAATGACAGGGACCTACGAGCAGTACTTC.

The CDR3 DNA sequence: TGTGCCAGCAGCTTGGGGGACAGGGGGCTGGTAGGTGGCTACACCTTC. Its translation: CASSLGDRGLVGGYTF. V gene TRBV5-6 combines with J gene TRBJ1-2, with 12 bases fitting TRBD1. The junction had 7 bases not matched to a gene; V was cut back by 0 bases and J by 7 bases. This CDR3 is 16 amino acids long. Germline CDR1 is SGHDT and CDR2 is YYEEEE. The complete variable domain, with remaining parts taken from reference TRBV5-6 and TRBJ1-2, reads DAGVTQSPTHLIKTRGQQVTLRCSPKSGHDTVSWYQQALGQGPQFIFQYYEEEERQRGNFPDRFSGHQFPNYSSELNVNALLLGDSALYLCASSLGDRGLVGGYTFGSGTRLTVV.

This chain joins TRBV3-1 (or the pseudogene TRBV3-2) and TRBJ1-4; maybe TRBD1 (6 bases). The CDR3 contains 20 residues. Germline CDR1 and CDR2: LGHDT and YNNKEL (reference sequence). The V and J ends lost 1 base and 8 bases respectively, with 29 bases between them. In DNA, the CDR3 is TGTGCCAGCAGCCAAGTCTTGTTGTCGGGGGGCCCTCGGCATATCGAAAAACTGTTTTTT. It codes for CASSQVLLSGGPRHIEKLFF.

This clone was detected a few times. J is TRBJ1-1 and V is TRBV3-1 (or the pseudogene TRBV3-2), with D possibly TRBD1 on 6 matching bases. V was clipped by 2 bases and J by 1 base, with 11 bases between them. This CDR3 has 15 amino acids. Germline V gene lookup returns CDR1 LGHDT and CDR2 YNNKEL (reference sequence). CDR3 in DNA: TGTGCCAGCAGCCAATACAGCAGGGGGAACACTGAAGCTTTCTTT. Translation gives CASSQYSRGNTEAFF.

The chain has TRBV6-5 and TRBJ1-2; 7 nucleotides agree with TRBD1. V shed 6 bases and J 13 bases; nucleotides not matched to a gene: 14. Per germline, CDR1 MNHEY and CDR2 SVGAGI. This CDR3 contains 13 residues. The CDR3 nucleotides are TGTGCCAGCAGAGCCCCGGGACAGAGCCTGAGCACCTTC. This gives the protein CASRAPGQSLSTF.

This chain uses TRBV5-6 with TRBJ1-6; 7 bases are a match to TRBD1. The CDR3 totals 15 residues. V lost 4 bases and J lost 5; bases outside the gene matches: 6. Germline lookup yields CDR1 SGHDT and CDR2 YYEEEE. The CDR3 sequence: CASSPLDRDNSPLHF. CDR3 DNA: TGTGCCAGCAGCCCTCTCGACAGGGATAATTCACCCCTCCACTTT.

The rearrangement links TRBV24-1 to TRBJ1-1, with 7 bases fitting TRBD1. The germline V gene has CDR1 KGHDR and CDR2 SFDVKD. The CDR3 consists of 13 residues. Trimming at V came to 8 bases and at J to 1 base, leaving 3 bases not matched to a gene. CDR3 nucleotide sequence: TGTGCCACCATGGGACAGCCGAACACTGAAGCTTTCTTT. Its translation: CATMGQPNTEAFF.

V usage is TRBV27 and J usage is TRBJ1-2; a weak D match, TRBD1 (6 bases). In germline, CDR1 is MNHEY, CDR2 SMNVEV (reference sequence). The V end lost 3 bases, the J end lost 5 bases, and 13 bases lay between the germline ends. The CDR3 length is 14 residues. CDR3 sequence: CASSFGVGGYGYTF. In DNA form, the CDR3 reads TGTGCCAGCAGTTTTGGGGTAGGGGGTTATGGCTACACCTTC.